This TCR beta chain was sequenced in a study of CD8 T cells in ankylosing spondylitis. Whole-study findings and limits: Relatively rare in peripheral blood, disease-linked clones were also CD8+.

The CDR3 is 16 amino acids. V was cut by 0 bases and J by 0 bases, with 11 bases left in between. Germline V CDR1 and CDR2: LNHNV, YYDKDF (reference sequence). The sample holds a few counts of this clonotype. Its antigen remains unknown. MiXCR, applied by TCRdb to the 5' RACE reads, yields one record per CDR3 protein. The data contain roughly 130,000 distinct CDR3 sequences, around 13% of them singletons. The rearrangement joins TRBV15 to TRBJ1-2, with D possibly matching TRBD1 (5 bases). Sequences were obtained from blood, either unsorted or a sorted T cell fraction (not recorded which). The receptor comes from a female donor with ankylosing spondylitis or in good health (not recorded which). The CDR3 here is CATSRDLGEPNYGYTF. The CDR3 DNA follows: TGTGCCACCAGCAGAGATCTGGGGGAGCCTAACTATGGCTACACCTTC.